This entry lists 2 T cell receptor beta chains sequenced from one sample in a study of identical twins' blood T cells. MiXCR was run by TCRdb on the 5' RACE reads, yielding one entry per CDR3 protein. The repertoire holds roughly 380,000 distinct CDR3 sequences, with roughly 28% as singletons. The sequenced sample consisted of PBMCs. These receptors originate from a woman aged 18 to 55 in good health.

The rearrangement joins TRBV20-1 to TRBJ1-2, with D possibly TRBD1 on 6 matching bases. CDR1 is DFQATT and CDR2 is SNEGSKA in the germline V gene (reference sequence). This CDR3 spans 13 amino acids. Trimming left V 4 bases short and J 4 bases short, with 13 bases between. The CDR3 is CSANRDPGYGYTF. CDR3 sequence (DNA): TGCAGTGCTAACAGGGATCCCGGCTATGGCTACACCTTC.

Here the CDR3 DNA reads TGTGCCAGCAGCCAAGGGAGACCGTACTCTGGAAACACCATATATTTT. Translating it yields CASSQGRPYSGNTIYF. J is TRBJ1-3 and V is TRBV14; the D is unclear. V lost 1 base, J lost 0 bases, and 10 bases lay in between. This CDR3 has 16 amino acids. Germline V lookup: CDR1 SGHDN, CDR2 FVKESK.